Sequencing of this TCR beta chain was carried out in a study of cytomegalovirus exposure and HLA in healthy donors. TCRdb's copy holds only in-frame clones and misses some; the assay was immunoSEQ multiplex PCR. The sample carries fewer than 120,000 clones, over 75% recorded once. Findings and caveats of the study: Subsequent analysis revealed that first-cohort TCR clusters tended to co-occur in the 90 to 150 validation repertoires. There were about 160 TCR beta chains listed as cytomegalovirus-associated.

Separation from the roughly 600-subject first cohort characterized the roughly 110-subject validation cohort, to which the donors belonged. This CDR3 comprises 13 residues. Per germline, CDR1 GTSNPN and CDR2 SVGIG (reference sequence). Trimming removed 4 bases from V and 5 bases from J, with 12 bases in between. A remark on this clone: Its antigen is not identified.

Sequenced: PBMCs. The TCR originated in a woman in her 30s in good health and CMV-seropositive. The genes are TRBV30 and TRBJ1-5; D is uncertain. CDR3 sequence: CAWKLGEDQPQHF. CDR3 sequence (DNA): TGTGCCTGGAAACTCGGGGAGGATCAGCCCCAGCATTTT.